The 16 T cell receptor beta chains reported below all come from one sample, sequenced in a study of blood T cell repertoires in COVID-19. Clones were sequenced by immunoSEQ multiplex PCR, and TCRdb holds only the in-frame ones, with some missing. In the table there are fewer than 80,000 clones, 85% to 90% of which are singletons. The sequenced material came from peripheral blood. These TCRs come from a human donor in a cohort sampled during active COVID-19.

V and J are TRBV7-2 and TRBJ2-3; 8 bases are shared with TRBD2. The germline CDR1 and CDR2 sequences are SGHTA and FQGNSA. V shed 5 bases and J 1 base; nucleotides not matched to a gene: 2. This CDR3 is built from 14 residues. For the CDR3, the DNA is TGTGCCAGCAGCCCGACTAGCGGCACAGATACGCAGTATTTT. This codes for CASSPTSGTDTQYF.

This clone was observed a single time. The genes are TRBV6-5 and TRBJ2-5, with TRBD1 as a possible D gene (6 bases). The CDR3 is 13 amino acids. The ends were cut back, 3 bases at V and 5 bases at J, with 10 bases in the middle. Germline CDR1 and CDR2: MNHEY and SVGAGI. CDR3 sequence reads: CASSYQGFETQYF. CDR3 DNA: TGTGCCAGCAGTTATCAGGGGTTCGAGACCCAGTACTTC.

This rearrangement joins TRBV2 to TRBJ2-5; 13 positions agree with TRBD2. With 8 bases clipped from V and 3 bases from J, the junction kept 3 bases outside the gene matches. This CDR3 is 14 amino acids long. Per germline, CDR1 SNHLY and CDR2 FYNNEI. The CDR3, as DNA: TGTGCCAGCGGGGGGACTAGCGGGGAAGAGACCCAGTACTTC. Its translation is CASGGTSGEETQYF.

The rearrangement links TRBV24-1 to TRBJ2-2; D perhaps matches TRBD2 (5 bases). CDR1 is KGHDR, CDR2 SFDVKD, per germline. Trimming shortened V by 4 bases and J by 6 bases, and 11 bases separated the two germline ends. The CDR3 covers 14 residues. CDR3 nucleotide sequence: TGTGCCACCAGTGAACCGAGGGTTTCCGGGGAGCTGTTTTTT. Its translation: CATSEPRVSGELFF.

The V call is TRBV28, the J call TRBJ2-7, with TRBD2 identical over 11 bases. The CDR3 runs 15 residues. CDR1 and CDR2 from the germline V gene are MDHEN and SYDVKM. J gave up 6 bases and V 6 bases, and 10 bases lay outside the gene matches. In nucleotides, the CDR3 is TGTGCCAGCAGCCTTAGACTAGCGGGAACCTTCGAGCAGTACTTC. Residues: CASSLRLAGTFEQYF.

The rearrangement uses TRBV7-8 and TRBJ1-2; 7 bases fit TRBD1. CDR3 size: 15 residues. Trimming cost V 5 bases and J 4 bases; bases outside gene matches: 10. The V gene's germline CDR1 is SGHVS and CDR2 FQNEAQ. CDR3 in amino acids: CASSHPGTATYGYTF. As DNA, the CDR3 is TGTGCCAGCAGCCACCCCGGGACAGCGACCTATGGCTACACCTTC.

The chain couples TRBV7-9 to TRBJ2-3, with TRBD2 matching 16 bases. The trim removed 4 bases at V and 2 bases at J, leaving 6 bases unmatched. Germline V gives CDR1 SEHNR, CDR2 FQNEAQ (reference sequence). CDR3 size: 18 residues. The DNA of the CDR3 is TGTGCCAGCAGCTCAATCGGGACTAGCGGGGGGGCCACAGATACGCAGTATTTT. It encodes CASSSIGTSGGATDTQYF. The full variable domain, its missing parts supplied by reference TRBV7-9 and TRBJ2-3, is DTGVSQNPRHKITKRGQNVTFRCDPISEHNRLYWYRQTLGQGPEFLTYFQNEAQLEKSRLLSDRFSAERPKGSFSTLEIQRTEQGDSAMYLCASSSIGTSGGATDTQYFGPGTRLTVL.

This chain links TRBV18 with TRBJ2-1; 16 bases map to TRBD2. Losses at the gene ends were 4 bases for V and 2 bases for J; bases not matched to a gene: 14. The length of the CDR3 is 21 residues. Looked up from germline, CDR1 is KGHSH and CDR2 is LQKENI. CDR3 DNA: TGTGCCAGCTCACGTTCGGGACTAGCGGGGGGGTCTTTAAGCCCCTACAATGAGCAGTTCTTC. Amino acid sequence: CASSRSGLAGGSLSPYNEQFF.

This chain links TRBV28 with TRBJ2-5; D not certain. CDR1 and CDR2 (germline): MDHEN, SYDVKM. The CDR3 is 15 residues long. The V end was cut by 4 bases, the J end by 5 bases, with 17 bases between. The CDR3 protein is CASSSRLVTRETQYF. The CDR3 DNA reads as TGTGCCAGCAGTTCCCGGTTGGTCACCCGGGAGACCCAGTACTTC.

The rearrangement uses TRBV3-1 (or the pseudogene TRBV3-2) and TRBJ1-6; 7 bases are shared with TRBD1. The CDR3 totals 14 residues. Germline V gene lookup returns CDR1 LGHDT and CDR2 YNNKEL (reference sequence). V shed 3 bases and J 7 bases; nucleotides not matched to a gene: 3. CDR3 in DNA: TGTGCCAGCAGCCAGTACAGGGGAAATTCACCCCTCCACTTT. Protein sequence: CASSQYRGNSPLHF.

This sequence joins TRBV12-1 and TRBJ2-2; TRBD1, the D gene given by the table, was not confirmed from the DNA. TRBV12-1 is tagged as a pseudogene. The CDR3 loop spans 16 amino acids. The CDR3 spells CASSFEAGSNTGELFF. As DNA, the CDR3 is TGTGCCAGCAGCTTTGAGGCAGGGTCGAACACCGGGGAGCTGTTTTTT.

The rearrangement links TRBV19 to TRBJ2-1, with 11 bases aligning to TRBD2. This CDR3 spans 18 amino acids. CDR1 is LNHDA, CDR2 SQIVND, per germline (reference sequence). V shed 5 bases, J shed 0 bases, and the junction held 9 bases outside the gene matches. The chain's CDR3 is CASSLYLLAGVSYNEQFF. CDR3 sequence (DNA): TGTGCCAGTAGTCTCTACTTACTAGCGGGGGTCTCCTACAATGAGCAGTTCTTC.

This chain connects TRBV6-1 to TRBJ2-3; D is possibly TRBD2 (6 bases). The CDR3 consists of 13 residues. Germline V CDR1 and CDR2: MNHNS, SASEGT. The germline V and J ends were trimmed by 1 base and 6 bases, with 8 bases remaining between them. CDR3 in amino acids: CASSEGGGDTQYF. The CDR3 DNA follows: TGTGCCAGCAGTGAAGGAGGAGGGGATACGCAGTATTTT.

The gene calls are TRBV19 and TRBJ2-3, with 7 bases fitting TRBD1. V was pared by 6 bases and J by 4 bases, with 16 bases of the junction left unmatched. Germline CDR1 reads LNHDA; CDR2 reads SQIVND (reference sequence). The CDR3 covers 17 residues. CDR3 residues: CASRSQGVGGRADTQYF. CDR3 DNA sequence: TGTGCCAGTAGAAGCCAGGGGGTTGGGGGTAGGGCAGATACGCAGTATTTT.

The gene calls are TRBV28 and TRBJ2-7, with 9 bases lining up with TRBD2. The CDR3 loop spans 14 amino acids. The trim removed 3 bases at V and 3 bases at J, leaving 3 bases unmatched. Germline CDR1 is MDHEN and CDR2 is SYDVKM. The CDR3 protein is CASSLDSGGYEQYF. In DNA, the CDR3 is TGTGCCAGCAGTTTGGATAGCGGGGGCTACGAGCAGTACTTC.

The genes are TRBV10-3 and TRBJ2-5, with 12 bases aligning to TRBD1. The germline V gene has CDR1 ENHRY and CDR2 SYGVKD. This CDR3 comprises 17 residues. Losses at the gene ends were 5 bases for V and 2 bases for J; bases not matched to a gene: 9. CDR3 amino acids: CAISPGQGARGQETQYF. CDR3 sequence (DNA): TGTGCCATCAGTCCGGGACAGGGGGCGCGGGGTCAAGAGACCCAGTACTTC.